This TCR beta chain is from a study of shared clonotypes between healthy human individuals. Overall study: Researchers assigned three CD4 naive, three CD4 memory, two CD8 naive and one CD8 memory plate to each donor. Findings and caveats of the study: The study found lower generation probabilities in non-shared clonotypes than in those shared by all four donors.

CD45RO-negative CD8 cells positively selected for CCR7 made up the naive population, which excluded terminally differentiated effector memory CD45RA+ cells. In regard to this clone: Its antigen is unknown.

Running of the assay took place at deep level. Genomic DNA of each subset was evenly split across several immunoSEQ plates. Profiling relied on immunoSEQ multiplex PCR, and the TCRdb table lists in-frame clones only, not all of them. The table records approximately 720,000 clones, approximately 90% of them present only once. This TCR was recovered from a man aged 25 to 45 in good health. Material for sequencing was naive CD8+ T cells sorted from blood.

CDR3 sequence reads: CAISESTNTGELFF. In nucleotides, the CDR3 is TGTGCCATCAGTGAGTCGACGAACACCGGGGAGCTGTTTTTT. The chain is built from TRBV10-3 and TRBJ2-2; no firm D call. The CDR3 extends over 14 amino acids. V lost 0 bases and J 0 bases, leaving 2 bases between the germline ends. Germline V gene sequence: CDR1 ENHRY, CDR2 SYGVKD.